This entry features one T cell receptor beta chain sequence. This clone was seen only once. It lacks a known antigen. No much larger clone is present one base from it, and per-base qualities are unavailable. Trimming removed 5 bases from V and 10 bases from J, leaving 20 bases between the germline ends. The CDR1 and CDR2 encoded by the germline V gene are SGHAT and FQNNGV. CDR3 length: 14 amino acids, cysteine to phenylalanine. The retained sequence is limited to the CDR3, 42 bases, with the frame set at the first base. This sample stems from a study of shared clonotypes between healthy human individuals (dated by TCRdb to 2018 to 2021). Study-wide context: A couple of women and a few men aged 18 to 49 years were included in the cohort. Per donor, three plates each were used for CD4 naive and CD4 memory, two for CD8 naive, and one for CD8 memory. To estimate repertoire size and how much clonotypes are shared between individuals, the study performed deep sequencing of blood TCR repertoires from a handful of healthy adults. To increase sequencing depth and limit assay-specific biases, different laboratories used diverse techniques to prepare libraries and sequence TCR repertoires. Each donor's leukapheresis produced roughly between about 0.8 and 10 billion PBMCs. Results the study describes overall, beyond this receptor: Even with the large sequencing depth, rarefaction of the sorted-subset datasets indicated that sequencing was incomplete. Compared with non-shared clonotypes, the clonotypes found in all four sorted-subset donors had higher generation probabilities. Naive subsets generally had larger estimated clonotype richness than memory subsets did. Pairwise subsampling led to the expectation that sequencing depth would affect the degree of clonotype sharing among donors. Across a few donors, around 5.4% of naive CD4, roughly 3.5% of naive CD8, roughly 2.3% of memory CD4, and approximately 0.42% of memory CD8 clonotypes were shared. Sampling was restricted to blood, and TCR repertoires in tissues likely differ from the TCR repertoires found in blood. The small number of donors limited the genetic and exposure-history diversity represented.

Using the deep immunoSEQ assay, multiplex PCR amplified TCR CDR3 regions from genomic DNA. For each cell subset, the extracted genomic DNA was distributed evenly across all wells of several immunoSEQ 96-well plates, and each plate served as one replicate. For sorted subsets, about 0.2 ug genomic DNA, equal to approximately 30,000 T cell genomes, was loaded into each replicate PCR. The purified libraries were quantified using a Qubit 3.0 fluorometer, sized with a Bioanalyzer 2100, and then quantified again using the KAPA Library Quantification kit. Every immunoSEQ 96-well plate was sequenced on a dedicated single-read 150-cycle Illumina NextSeq 550 flow cell. As for the authors' bioinformatics: Because the immunoSEQ output held only junctional sequences and lacked quality scores, the filtering could not match the filtering applied to full-length reads. To assign V/J genes and CDR3, sequences were annotated using PyIR, a Python wrapper for IgBLAST v1.9, with IMGT germline references. Reads were removed for weak V/J assignments (E-value above 1e-6), missing CDR3, stop codons, out-of-frame junctions, or ambiguous translated residues. V3J clonotypes were defined by identical inferred V gene, J gene, and CDR3 amino acid sequence. Percentage overlap between repertoires was calculated by dividing the number of shared unique clonotypes by the size of the smaller repertoire. Three approaches were used to assess repertoire richness: RTK rarefaction, the Chao1 estimator, and Recon v2.1 estimates of unobserved clonotypes. For all TCRbeta clonotypes obtained by the gDNA method from a few donors, generation probabilities were computed with OLGA. TCRdb stores this immuneACCESS table with in-frame sequences only. Part of the clones is absent; in the studies checked, under half of the shortfall reflects unresolved V genes, and no reason is known for the rest. From that table come the V and J calls and clone size; the DNA was used to work out D and trimming. The sample table holds 1,500,000 or so clones, of which about 98.5% were seen once. The ten biggest clones cover over 0.3% of the sample.

The donors were healthy, HIV-negative adults who had no recently reported acute infections or vaccinations. Every donor was a Caucasian adult residing in Nashville, Tennessee, USA. Magnetic negative selection was used to enrich CD4+ T cells, after which naive cells were positively selected on CD45RA and the negative fraction became the memory subset. Blood was obtained by leukapheresis, after which PBMCs were separated by Ficoll-Histopaque density gradient centrifugation and cryopreserved in liquid nitrogen vapor phase. Analytical flow cytometry was used to check the purity and quantity of every magnetically sorted T cell population. Each sorted fraction had its genomic DNA isolated and then quantified by UV absorbance on a Nanodrop 2000c.

Sequences were obtained from naive CD4+ T cells sorted from blood. Taken with the paper, the label for cell subset or site translates to: CD45RA+ positively selected. The chain employs TRBV11-2 and TRBJ1-1, with a tentative D gene TRBD1 over 5 matching bases. This sequence was found in a young man in good health. The CDR3 amino acid sequence is: CASSRGITWTRAFF. The DNA sequence is TGTGCCAGCAGCCGGGGCATTACTTGGACGAGAGCTTTCTTT.